These T cell receptor beta chains were read from a single sample in a study of cytomegalovirus exposure and HLA in healthy donors. Using immunoSEQ multiplex PCR, the repertoire was profiled, and TCRdb retains in-frame clones only, with some absent. The sample yields about 77,000 clones, around three quarters seen once. The sample comprised PBMCs. The receptors were gathered from a man aged 40-55 years in good health and CMV-seronegative. CDR3s leave out the opening cysteine and the closing phenylalanine or tryptophan. Each record gives: J gene, V gene, CDR3 protein.

j_gene: TRBJ2-6
v_gene: TRBV27
CDR3aa: ASSLSRGIGANVLT

j_gene: TRBJ2-7
v_gene: TRBV18
CDR3aa: ASSLRDSSYEQY

j_gene: TRBJ2-5
v_gene: TRBV7-2
CDR3aa: ASSSSQETQY

j_gene: TRBJ2-7
v_gene: TRBV2
CDR3aa: ASTRQGEGYEQY

j_gene: TRBJ1-3
v_gene: TRBV7-9
CDR3aa: SSVDLVTGSSNTIY

j_gene: TRBJ1-5
v_gene: TRBV2
CDR3aa: ASRQGRDGNQPQH

j_gene: TRBJ1-3
v_gene: TRBV2
CDR3aa: ASTPGFVSGNTIY

j_gene: TRBJ2-1
v_gene: TRBV7-3
CDR3aa: ASSLNQEGTGGVDNEQF

j_gene: TRBJ1-5
v_gene: TRBV18
CDR3aa: ASSLWDRNQPQH

j_gene: TRBJ2-3
v_gene: TRBV5-6
CDR3aa: ASSFLTGYRTDTQY

j_gene: TRBJ2-7
v_gene: TRBV5-4
CDR3aa: ASSSRTGRVGEQY

j_gene: TRBJ2-3
v_gene: TRBV7-9
CDR3aa: SSSLNSGRADTQY

j_gene: TRBJ1-2
v_gene: TRBV5-1
CDR3aa: ASSSGDPEAGYP

j_gene: TRBJ1-1
v_gene: TRBV7-3
CDR3aa: ASRRSVNTEAF

j_gene: TRBJ2-3
v_gene: TRBV29-1
CDR3aa: SVEVNSRGDTQY

j_gene: TRBJ1-1
v_gene: TRBV18
CDR3aa: ASSPPGTGGLDTEAF

j_gene: TRBJ2-5
v_gene: TRBV5-1
CDR3aa: ASSPTGTGVETQY

j_gene: TRBJ1-3
v_gene: TRBV7-2
CDR3aa: ASSTVEVSSGNTIY

j_gene: TRBJ2-7
v_gene: TRBV2
CDR3aa: ASSAQGFTDEQY

j_gene: TRBJ1-5
v_gene: TRBV6-5
CDR3aa: ASSGLAENQPQH

j_gene: TRBJ1-2
v_gene: TRBV7-6
CDR3aa: ASSPRDTGDYT

j_gene: NA
v_gene: TRBV6-5
CDR3aa: ASSPRAGGVYEQY

j_gene: TRBJ2-7
v_gene: TRBV5-1
CDR3aa: ASSDPGQGANEQY

j_gene: TRBJ2-3
v_gene: TRBV5-1
CDR3aa: ASSLDGRTSTDTQY

j_gene: TRBJ2-3
v_gene: TRBV7-3
CDR3aa: ASSLNWDGTGTDTQY

j_gene: TRBJ1-5
v_gene: TRBV5-8
CDR3aa: ASSLGGHSNQPQH

j_gene: TRBJ1-1
v_gene: TRBV6-4
CDR3aa: ASSQVVNTEAF

j_gene: TRBJ2-5
v_gene: TRBV7-7
CDR3aa: ASSLGGTGTRETQY

j_gene: TRBJ1-6
v_gene: TRBV9
CDR3aa: ASRGQGGNSPLH

j_gene: TRBJ1-3
v_gene: TRBV9
CDR3aa: ASSQGSSGNTIY

j_gene: TRBJ1-1
v_gene: TRBV29-1
CDR3aa: SVDGQENTEAF

j_gene: TRBJ2-1
v_gene: TRBV7-2
CDR3aa: ASSLAGHDFHEQF

j_gene: TRBJ1-5
v_gene: TRBV19
CDR3aa: ASSAGFGVYSNQPQH

j_gene: TRBJ1-2
v_gene: TRBV5-1
CDR3aa: ASSMGRQGGGYT

j_gene: TRBJ2-3
v_gene: TRBV4-2
CDR3aa: ASSRDWSSTDTQY

j_gene: TRBJ1-2
v_gene: TRBV5-1
CDR3aa: ASSFLTGTNYGYT

j_gene: TRBJ1-2
v_gene: TRBV18
CDR3aa: ASSPPIWDRGPNYGYT

j_gene: TRBJ2-6
v_gene: TRBV15
CDR3aa: ATSRVQGARGANVLT

j_gene: TRBJ2-3
v_gene: TRBV27
CDR3aa: ASSLFVGGATDTQY

j_gene: TRBJ1-2
v_gene: TRBV2
CDR3aa: ASWGMTGYT

j_gene: TRBJ2-7
v_gene: TRBV5-5
CDR3aa: ASSLAGGGQGVSYEQY

j_gene: TRBJ2-3
v_gene: TRBV7-2
CDR3aa: ASGGFTDTQY

j_gene: TRBJ1-5
v_gene: TRBV6-6
CDR3aa: ASTYRGESNQPQH

j_gene: TRBJ1-5
v_gene: TRBV6-5
CDR3aa: ASSYRVSNQPQH

j_gene: TRBJ2-3
v_gene: TRBV9
CDR3aa: ASSVARDHAGIDTQY

j_gene: TRBJ1-3
v_gene: TRBV18
CDR3aa: SSSGSGTTGNTIY

j_gene: TRBJ1-2
v_gene: TRBV7-2
CDR3aa: ASSLAPQAGKLPGYT

j_gene: TRBJ1-1
v_gene: TRBV9
CDR3aa: ASSRGQPTEAF

j_gene: TRBJ1-2
v_gene: TRBV4-1
CDR3aa: ASSQEVGQGAGYT

j_gene: TRBJ1-4
v_gene: TRBV30
CDR3aa: AWSVRLDEKLF

j_gene: TRBJ1-5
v_gene: TRBV5-8
CDR3aa: ASSLYRANQPQH

j_gene: TRBJ1-4
v_gene: TRBV28
CDR3aa: ASSFPRGGEKLF

j_gene: TRBJ2-1
v_gene: TRBV28
CDR3aa: ASIPGDSRNEQF

j_gene: TRBJ1-1
v_gene: TRBV5-1
CDR3aa: ASRRRQGPPANTEAF

j_gene: TRBJ2-3
v_gene: TRBV7-8
CDR3aa: ASRPTGLYTDTQY

j_gene: TRBJ2-5
v_gene: TRBV5-1
CDR3aa: ASSAPPKETQY

j_gene: TRBJ1-2
v_gene: TRBV21-1
CDR3aa: ASSKDSASGYT

j_gene: TRBJ1-5
v_gene: TRBV30
CDR3aa: AWSATVNQPQH